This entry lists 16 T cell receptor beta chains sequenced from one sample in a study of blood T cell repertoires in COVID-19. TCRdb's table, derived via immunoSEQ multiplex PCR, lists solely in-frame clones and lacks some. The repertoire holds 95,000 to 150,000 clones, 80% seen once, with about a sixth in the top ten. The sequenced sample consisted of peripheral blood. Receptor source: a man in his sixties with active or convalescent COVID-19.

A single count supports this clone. In nucleotides, the CDR3 is TGTGCCAGCAGTAATAGCGGGAGGGCCTACGAGCAGTACTTC. Translation: CASSNSGRAYEQYF. The J gene is TRBJ2-7, the V gene TRBV6-6, with 11 bases that match TRBD2. The V segment lost 5 bases and the J segment 2 bases; nucleotides outside the gene matches: 2. This CDR3 comprises 14 residues. Germline CDR1 and CDR2: MNHNY and SVGAGI (reference sequence).

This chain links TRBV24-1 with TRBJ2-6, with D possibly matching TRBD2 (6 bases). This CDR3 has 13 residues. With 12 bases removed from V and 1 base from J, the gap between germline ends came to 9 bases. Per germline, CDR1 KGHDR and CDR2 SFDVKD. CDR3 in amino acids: CAAAGSGANVLTF. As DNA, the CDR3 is TGTGCCGCGGCGGGATCTGGGGCCAACGTCCTGACTTTC.

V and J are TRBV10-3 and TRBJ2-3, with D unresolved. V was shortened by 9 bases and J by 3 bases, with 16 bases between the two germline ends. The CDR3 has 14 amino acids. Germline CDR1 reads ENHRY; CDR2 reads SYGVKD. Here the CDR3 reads CAMSPPGRTDTQYF. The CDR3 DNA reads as TGTGCCATGAGTCCCCCAGGCAGAACAGATACGCAGTATTTT.

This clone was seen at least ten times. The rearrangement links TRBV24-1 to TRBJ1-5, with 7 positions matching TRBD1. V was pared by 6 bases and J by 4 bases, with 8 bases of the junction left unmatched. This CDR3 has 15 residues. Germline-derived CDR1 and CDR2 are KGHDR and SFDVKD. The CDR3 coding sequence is TGTGCCACCAGTATAGGCTCAGGGGGTAATCAGCCCCAGCATTTT. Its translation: CATSIGSGGNQPQHF.

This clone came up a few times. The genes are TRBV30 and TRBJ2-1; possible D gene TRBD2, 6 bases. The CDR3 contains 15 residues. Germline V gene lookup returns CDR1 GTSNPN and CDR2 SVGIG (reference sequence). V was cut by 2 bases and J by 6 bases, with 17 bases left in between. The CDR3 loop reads CAWSMTGLLFNEQFF. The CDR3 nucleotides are TGTGCCTGGAGTATGACGGGACTCCTTTTCAATGAGCAGTTCTTC. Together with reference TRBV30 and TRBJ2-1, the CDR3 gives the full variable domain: SQTIHQWPATLVQPVGSPLSLECTVEGTSNPNLYWYRQAAGRGLQLLFYSVGIGQISSEVPQNLSASRPQDRQFILSSKKLLLSDSGFYLCAWSMTGLLFNEQFFGPGTRLTVL.

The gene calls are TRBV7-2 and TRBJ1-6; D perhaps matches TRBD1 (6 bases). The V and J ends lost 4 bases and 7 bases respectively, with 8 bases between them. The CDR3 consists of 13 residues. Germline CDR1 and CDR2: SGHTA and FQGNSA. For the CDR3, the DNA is TGTGCCAGCAGCTCGGACAGAAATTCACCCCTCCACTTT. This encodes CASSSDRNSPLHF.

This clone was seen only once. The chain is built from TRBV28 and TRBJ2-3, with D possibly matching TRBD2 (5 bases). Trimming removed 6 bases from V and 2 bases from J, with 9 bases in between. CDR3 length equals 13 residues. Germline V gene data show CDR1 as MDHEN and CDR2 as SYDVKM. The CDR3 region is CASRGADTDTQYF. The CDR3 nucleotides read TGTGCCAGCAGAGGAGCGGACACAGATACGCAGTATTTT. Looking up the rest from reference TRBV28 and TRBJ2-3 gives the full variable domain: DVKVTQSSRYLVKRTGEKVFLECVQDMDHENMFWYRQDPGLGLRLIYFSYDVKMKEKGDIPEGYSVSREKKERFSLILESASTNQTSMYLCASRGADTDTQYFGPGTRLTVL.

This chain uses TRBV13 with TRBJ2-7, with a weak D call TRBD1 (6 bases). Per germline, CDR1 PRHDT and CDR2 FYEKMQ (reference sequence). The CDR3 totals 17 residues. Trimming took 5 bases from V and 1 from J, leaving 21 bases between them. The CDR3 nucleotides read TGTGCCAGCAGCCGCCGGGCCCACCGGGACAAATCCTACGAGCAGTACTTC. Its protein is CASSRRAHRDKSYEQYF.

CDR3 DNA sequence: TGTGCCAGCAGCTTACAGGGCGGACTAGCGGGAGGTTTCCACGAGCAGTACTTC. Its protein product is CASSLQGGLAGGFHEQYF. The chain combines TRBV27 with TRBJ2-7; TRBD2 matches 14 bases. V dropped 6 bases and J dropped 5; count of bases not matched to a gene: 15. This CDR3 spans 18 amino acids. Germline V lookup: CDR1 MNHEY, CDR2 SMNVEV (reference sequence).

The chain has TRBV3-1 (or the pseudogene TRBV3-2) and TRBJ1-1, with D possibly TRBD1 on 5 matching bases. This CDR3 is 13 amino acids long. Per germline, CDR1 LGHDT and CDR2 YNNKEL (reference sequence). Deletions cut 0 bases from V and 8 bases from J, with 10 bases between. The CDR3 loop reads CASSQDGRDEAFF. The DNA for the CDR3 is TGTGCCAGCAGCCAAGATGGGAGGGACGAAGCTTTCTTT.

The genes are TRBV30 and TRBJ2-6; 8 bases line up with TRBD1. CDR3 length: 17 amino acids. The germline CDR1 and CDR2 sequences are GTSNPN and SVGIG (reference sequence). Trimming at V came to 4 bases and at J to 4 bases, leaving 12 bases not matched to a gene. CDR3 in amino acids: CAWTMTGVSRGANVLTF. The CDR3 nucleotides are TGTGCCTGGACGATGACAGGGGTCTCAAGGGGGGCCAACGTCCTGACTTTC.

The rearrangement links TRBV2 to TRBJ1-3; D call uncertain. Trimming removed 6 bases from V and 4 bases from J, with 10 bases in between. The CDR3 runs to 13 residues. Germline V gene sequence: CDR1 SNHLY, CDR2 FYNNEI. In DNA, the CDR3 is TGTGCCAGCAGCCTTACGGTCGGAAACACCATATATTTT. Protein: CASSLTVGNTIYF.

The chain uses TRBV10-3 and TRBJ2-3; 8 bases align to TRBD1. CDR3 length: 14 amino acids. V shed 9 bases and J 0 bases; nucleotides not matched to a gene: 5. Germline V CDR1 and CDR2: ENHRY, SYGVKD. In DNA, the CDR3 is TGTGCCATAGGGACAGGAGCTAGCACAGATACGCAGTATTTT. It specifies CAIGTGASTDTQYF.

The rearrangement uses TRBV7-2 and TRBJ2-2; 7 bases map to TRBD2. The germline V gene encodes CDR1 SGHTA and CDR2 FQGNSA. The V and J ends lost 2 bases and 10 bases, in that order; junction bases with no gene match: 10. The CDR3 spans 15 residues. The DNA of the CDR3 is TGTGCCAGCAGCTTATACGGGGGAGGGCAGAAGGAGCTGTTTTTT. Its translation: CASSLYGGGQKELFF.

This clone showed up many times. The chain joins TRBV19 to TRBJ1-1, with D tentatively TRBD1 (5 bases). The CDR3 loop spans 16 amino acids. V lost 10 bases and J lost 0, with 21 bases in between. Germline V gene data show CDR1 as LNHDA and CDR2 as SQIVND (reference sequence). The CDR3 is CATWGGSYLVNTEAFF. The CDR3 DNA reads TGTGCCACCTGGGGGGGGTCGTATTTAGTGAACACTGAAGCTTTCTTT.

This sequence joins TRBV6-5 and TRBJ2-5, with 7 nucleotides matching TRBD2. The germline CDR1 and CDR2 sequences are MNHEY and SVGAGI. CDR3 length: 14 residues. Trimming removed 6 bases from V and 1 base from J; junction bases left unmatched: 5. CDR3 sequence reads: CASRPTSAQETQYF. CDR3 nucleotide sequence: TGTGCCAGCAGACCCACTAGCGCCCAAGAGACCCAGTACTTC.